What follows describes a single TCR beta chain. The CDR3 spans 14 residues. Per germline, CDR1 LNHDA and CDR2 SQIVND (reference sequence). The trim removed 5 bases at V and 5 bases at J, leaving 6 bases unmatched. The sample originates from a study of blood T cell repertoires in COVID-19. Study overall: Material from acute and convalescent COVID-19 was sourced from the United States, Italy and Spain. Nucleic acid was either cDNA or gDNA, and it came from T cells, B-cell-depleted T cells, or PBMCs.

In the authors' methods: Estimated nucleated cell counts came from reference gene primer amplification. Generated by immunoSEQ multiplex PCR, the TCRdb table keeps only in-frame clones and is missing some. Clone size and V and J calls were adopted from that table, with D and trimming inferred from the DNA. The sample lists approximately 83,000 clones, roughly 87% occurring once. Sequenced input: peripheral blood. This TCR came from a man aged 65-85 years with acute or convalescent COVID-19. The chain carries TRBV19 and TRBJ1-5, with 7 bases lining up with TRBD1. The CDR3 DNA reads as TGTGCCAGTAGTCCAGGGGGATCTTATCAGCCCCAGCATTTT. Protein sequence: CASSPGGSYQPQHF.